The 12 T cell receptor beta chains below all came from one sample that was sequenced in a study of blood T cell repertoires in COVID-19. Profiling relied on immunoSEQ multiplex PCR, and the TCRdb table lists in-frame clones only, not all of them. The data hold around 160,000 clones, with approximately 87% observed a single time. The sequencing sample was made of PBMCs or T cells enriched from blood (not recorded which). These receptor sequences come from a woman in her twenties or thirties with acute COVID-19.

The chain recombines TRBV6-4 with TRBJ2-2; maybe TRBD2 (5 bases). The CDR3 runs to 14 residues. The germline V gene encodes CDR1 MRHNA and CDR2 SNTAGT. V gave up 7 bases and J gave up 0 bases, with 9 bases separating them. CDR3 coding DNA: TGTGCCAGCAAGGGAGAATCGAACACCGGGGAGCTGTTTTTT. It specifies CASKGESNTGELFF.

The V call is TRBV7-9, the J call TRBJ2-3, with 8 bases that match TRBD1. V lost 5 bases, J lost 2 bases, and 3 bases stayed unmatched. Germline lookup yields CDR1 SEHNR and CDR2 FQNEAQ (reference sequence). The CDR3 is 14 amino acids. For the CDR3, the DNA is TGTGCCAGCAGCCGGGACAGGCTCACAGATACGCAGTATTTT. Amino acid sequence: CASSRDRLTDTQYF.

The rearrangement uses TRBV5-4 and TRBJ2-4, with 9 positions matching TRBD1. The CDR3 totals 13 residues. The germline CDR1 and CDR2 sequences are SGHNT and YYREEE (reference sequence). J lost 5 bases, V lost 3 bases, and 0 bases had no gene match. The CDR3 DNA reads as TGTGCCAGCAGCTGGACAGGGGAAAACATTCAGTACTTC. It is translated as CASSWTGENIQYF.

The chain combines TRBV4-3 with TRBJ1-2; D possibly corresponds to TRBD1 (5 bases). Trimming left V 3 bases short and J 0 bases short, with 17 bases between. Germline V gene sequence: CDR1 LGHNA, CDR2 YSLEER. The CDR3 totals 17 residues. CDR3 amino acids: CASSQVLAGTSNYGYTF. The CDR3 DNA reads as TGCGCCAGCAGCCAGGTTCTAGCCGGGACTTCTAACTATGGCTACACCTTC.

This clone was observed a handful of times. The CDR3 nucleotides read TGTGCCACCTCGAGGGCTCATAATGAAAAACTGTTTTTT. Encoded protein: CATSRAHNEKLFF. This rearrangement joins TRBV7-2 to TRBJ1-4, with D hard to call. The CDR3 contains 13 residues. CDR1 SGHTA and CDR2 FQGNSA come from the germline V gene. V was pared by 10 bases and J by 4 bases, with 13 bases between.

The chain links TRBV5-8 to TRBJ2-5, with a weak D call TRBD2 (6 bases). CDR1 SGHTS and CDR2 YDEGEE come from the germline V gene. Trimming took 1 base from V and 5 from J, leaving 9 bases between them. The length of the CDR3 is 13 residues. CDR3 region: CASSLLAAETQYF. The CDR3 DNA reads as TGTGCCAGCAGCTTGTTAGCGGCCGAGACCCAGTACTTC.

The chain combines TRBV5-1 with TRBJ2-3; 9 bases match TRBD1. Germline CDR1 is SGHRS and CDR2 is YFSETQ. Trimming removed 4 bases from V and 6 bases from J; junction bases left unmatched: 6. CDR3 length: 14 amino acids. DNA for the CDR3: TGCGCCAGCAGCACTGGACAGGGGCCGGATACGCAGTATTTT. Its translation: CASSTGQGPDTQYF.

The CDR3 region has the DNA TGCGCCAGCGGGCCGGGACTAGCGGGTAGAGCGGGTGAGACCCAGTACTTC. This gives the protein CASGPGLAGRAGETQYF. The chain has TRBV5-1 and TRBJ2-5; TRBD2 matches 12 bases. The V and J ends lost 7 bases and 5 bases, in that order; junction bases with no gene match: 15. This CDR3 has 17 residues. The germline V gene encodes CDR1 SGHRS and CDR2 YFSETQ.

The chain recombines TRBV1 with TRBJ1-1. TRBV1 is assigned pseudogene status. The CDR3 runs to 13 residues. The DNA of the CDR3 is TGCACCAGCGGCCCTCGGGGGAACACTGAAGCTTTCTTT. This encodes CTSGPRGNTEAFF.

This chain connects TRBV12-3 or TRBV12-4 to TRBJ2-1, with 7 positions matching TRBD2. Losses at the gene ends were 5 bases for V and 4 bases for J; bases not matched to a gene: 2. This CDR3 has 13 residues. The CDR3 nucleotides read TGTGCCAGCAGTGGGGAGGGGTACAATGAGCAGTTCTTC. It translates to CASSGEGYNEQFF.

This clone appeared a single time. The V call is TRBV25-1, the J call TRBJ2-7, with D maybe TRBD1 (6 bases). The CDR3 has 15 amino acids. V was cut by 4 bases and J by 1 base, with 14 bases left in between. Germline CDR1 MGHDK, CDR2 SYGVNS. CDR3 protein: CASSVTGLKSYEQYF. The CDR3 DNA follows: TGTGCCAGCAGTGTCACAGGGCTCAAGTCCTACGAGCAGTACTTC.

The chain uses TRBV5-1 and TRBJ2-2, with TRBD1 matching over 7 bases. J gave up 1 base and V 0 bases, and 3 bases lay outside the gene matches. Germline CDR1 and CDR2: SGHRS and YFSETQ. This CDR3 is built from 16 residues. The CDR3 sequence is CASSLEPGGNTGELFF. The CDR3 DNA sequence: TGCGCCAGCAGCTTGGAGCCAGGGGGGAACACCGGGGAGCTGTTTTTT.